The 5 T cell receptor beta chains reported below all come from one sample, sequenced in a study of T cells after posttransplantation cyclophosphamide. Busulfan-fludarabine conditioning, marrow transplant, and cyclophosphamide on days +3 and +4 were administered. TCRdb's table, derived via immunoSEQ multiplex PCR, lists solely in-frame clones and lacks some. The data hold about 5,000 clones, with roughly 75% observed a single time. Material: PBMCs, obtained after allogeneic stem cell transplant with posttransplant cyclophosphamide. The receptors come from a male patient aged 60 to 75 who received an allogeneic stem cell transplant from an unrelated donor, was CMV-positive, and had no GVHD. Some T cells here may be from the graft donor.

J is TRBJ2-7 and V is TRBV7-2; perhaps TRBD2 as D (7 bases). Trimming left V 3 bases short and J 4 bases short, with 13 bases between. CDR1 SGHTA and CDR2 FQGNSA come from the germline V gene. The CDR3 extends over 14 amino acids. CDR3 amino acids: CASSLGGPRYEQYF. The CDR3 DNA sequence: TGTGCCAGCAGCTTGGGGGGGCCAAGGTACGAGCAGTACTTC.

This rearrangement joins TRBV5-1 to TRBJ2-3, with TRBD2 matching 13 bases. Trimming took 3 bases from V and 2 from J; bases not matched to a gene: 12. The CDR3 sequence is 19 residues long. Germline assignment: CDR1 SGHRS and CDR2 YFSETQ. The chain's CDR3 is CASSSGTSGVVWVTDTQYF. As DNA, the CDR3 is TGCGCCAGCAGCTCAGGGACTAGCGGGGTGGTTTGGGTCACAGATACGCAGTATTTT.

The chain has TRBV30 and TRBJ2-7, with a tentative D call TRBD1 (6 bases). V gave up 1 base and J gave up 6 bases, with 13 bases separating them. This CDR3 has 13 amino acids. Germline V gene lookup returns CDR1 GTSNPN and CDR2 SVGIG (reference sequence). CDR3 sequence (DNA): TGTGCCTGGAGTGCAAGGACAGAGGGCGAGCAGTACTTC. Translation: CAWSARTEGEQYF.

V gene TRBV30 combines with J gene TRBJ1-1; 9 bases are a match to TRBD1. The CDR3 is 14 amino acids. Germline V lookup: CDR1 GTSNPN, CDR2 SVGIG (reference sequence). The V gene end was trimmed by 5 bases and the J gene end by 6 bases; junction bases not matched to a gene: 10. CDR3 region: CAWSPGQGRAEAFF. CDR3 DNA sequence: TGTGCCTGGTCTCCGGGACAGGGCAGGGCTGAAGCTTTCTTT.

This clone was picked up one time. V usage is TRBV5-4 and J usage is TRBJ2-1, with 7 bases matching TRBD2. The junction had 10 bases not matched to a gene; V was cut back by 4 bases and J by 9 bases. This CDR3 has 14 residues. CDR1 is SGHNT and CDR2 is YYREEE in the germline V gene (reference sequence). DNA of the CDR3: TGTGCCAGCAGCCTCACTTGGGGGGGAGGTGAGCAGTTCTTC. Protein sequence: CASSLTWGGGEQFF. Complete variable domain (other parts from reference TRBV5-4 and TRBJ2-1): ETGVTQSPTHLIKTRGQQVTLRCSSQSGHNTVSWYQQALGQGPQFIFQYYREEENGRGNFPPRFSGLQFPNYSSELNVNALELDDSALYLCASSLTWGGGEQFFGPGTRLTVL.